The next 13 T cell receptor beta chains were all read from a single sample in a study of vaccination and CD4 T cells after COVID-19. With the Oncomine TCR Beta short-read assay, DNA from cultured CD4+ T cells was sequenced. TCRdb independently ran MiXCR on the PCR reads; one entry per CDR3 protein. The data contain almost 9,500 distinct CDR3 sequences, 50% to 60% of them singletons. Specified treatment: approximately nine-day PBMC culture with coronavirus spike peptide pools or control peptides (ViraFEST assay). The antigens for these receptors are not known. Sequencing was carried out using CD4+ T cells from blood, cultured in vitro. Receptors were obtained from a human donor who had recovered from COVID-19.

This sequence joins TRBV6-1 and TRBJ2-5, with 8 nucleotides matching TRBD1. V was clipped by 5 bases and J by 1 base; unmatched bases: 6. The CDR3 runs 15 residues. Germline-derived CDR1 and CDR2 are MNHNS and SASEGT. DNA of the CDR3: TGTGCCAGCAGTAAGACAGGGGTGGGCCAAGAGACCCAGTACTTC. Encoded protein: CASSKTGVGQETQYF.

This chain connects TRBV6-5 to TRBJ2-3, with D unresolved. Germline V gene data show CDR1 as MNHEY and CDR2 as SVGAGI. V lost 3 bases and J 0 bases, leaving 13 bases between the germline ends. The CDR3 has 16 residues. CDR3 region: CASSYTRISSTDTQYF. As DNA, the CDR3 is TGTGCCAGCAGTTATACGAGAATTTCTAGCACAGATACGCAGTATTTT.

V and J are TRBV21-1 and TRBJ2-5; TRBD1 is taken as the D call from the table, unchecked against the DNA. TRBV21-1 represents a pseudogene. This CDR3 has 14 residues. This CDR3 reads CASSRNRGQETQYF. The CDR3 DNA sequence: TGTGCCAGCAGTAGAAACAGGGGGCAGGAGACCCAGTACTTC.

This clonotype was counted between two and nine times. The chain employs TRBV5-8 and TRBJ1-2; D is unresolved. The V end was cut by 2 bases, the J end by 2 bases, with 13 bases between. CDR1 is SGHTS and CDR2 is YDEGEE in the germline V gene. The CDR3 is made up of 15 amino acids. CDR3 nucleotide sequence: TGTGCCAGCAGCTTATTACTGACGGGGAACTATGGCTACACCTTC. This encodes CASSLLLTGNYGYTF.

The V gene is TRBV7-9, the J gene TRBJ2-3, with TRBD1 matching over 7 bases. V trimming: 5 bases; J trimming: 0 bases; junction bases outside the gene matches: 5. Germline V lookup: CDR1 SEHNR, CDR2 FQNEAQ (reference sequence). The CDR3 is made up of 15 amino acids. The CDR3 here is CASSLTGPSTDTQYF. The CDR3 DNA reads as TGTGCCAGCAGCCTGACAGGGCCTAGCACAGATACGCAGTATTTT.

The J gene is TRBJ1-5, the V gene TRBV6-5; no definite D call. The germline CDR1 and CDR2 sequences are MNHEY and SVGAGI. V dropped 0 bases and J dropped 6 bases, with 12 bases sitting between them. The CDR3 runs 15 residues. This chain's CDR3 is CASSYSATLTQPQHF. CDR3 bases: TGTGCCAGCAGTTACTCCGCCACGCTCACTCAGCCCCAGCATTTT.

CDR3 protein: CASRGLANEKLFF. In nucleotides, the CDR3 is TGTGCCAGCCGGGGGCTGGCTAATGAAAAACTGTTTTTT. The rearrangement links TRBV27 to TRBJ1-4, with D perhaps matching TRBD1 (6 bases). The CDR3 runs to 13 residues. Germline lookup yields CDR1 MNHEY and CDR2 SMNVEV (reference sequence). Between the trimmed V and J ends, which lost 8 bases and 3 bases, there was a span of 10 bases.

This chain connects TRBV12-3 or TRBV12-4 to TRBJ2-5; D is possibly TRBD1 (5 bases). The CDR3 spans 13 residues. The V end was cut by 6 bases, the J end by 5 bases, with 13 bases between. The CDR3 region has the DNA TGTGCCAGCAGGAGGACAACTTGGGAGACCCAGTACTTC. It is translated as CASRRTTWETQYF.

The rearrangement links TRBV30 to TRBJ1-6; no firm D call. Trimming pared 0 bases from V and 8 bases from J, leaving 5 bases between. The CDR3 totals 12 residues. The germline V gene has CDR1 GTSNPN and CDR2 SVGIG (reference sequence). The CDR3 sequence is CAWSVLDSPLHF. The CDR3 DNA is TGTGCCTGGAGTGTATTGGATTCACCCCTCCACTTT.

The CDR3 region is CASSVGYGYTF. The CDR3 bases are TGTGCCAGCAGCGTGGGTTATGGCTACACCTTC. The chain recombines TRBV6-2 or TRBV6-3 with TRBJ1-2, with D uncertain. This CDR3 has 11 amino acids. The germline V gene encodes CDR1 MNHEY and CDR2 SVGEGT. The V end lost 6 bases, the J end lost 5 bases, and 7 bases lay between the germline ends.

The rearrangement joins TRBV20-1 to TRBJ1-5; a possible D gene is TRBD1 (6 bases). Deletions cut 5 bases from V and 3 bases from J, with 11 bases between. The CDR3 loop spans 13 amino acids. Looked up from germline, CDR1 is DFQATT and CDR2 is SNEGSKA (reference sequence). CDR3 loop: CSAVGQSNQPQHF. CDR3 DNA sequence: TGCAGTGCTGTTGGACAGTCCAATCAGCCCCAGCATTTT.

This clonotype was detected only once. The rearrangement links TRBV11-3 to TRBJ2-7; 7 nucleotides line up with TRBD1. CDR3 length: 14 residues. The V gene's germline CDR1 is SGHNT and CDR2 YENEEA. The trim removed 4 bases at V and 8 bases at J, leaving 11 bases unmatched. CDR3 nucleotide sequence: TGTGCCAGCAGCTCCGACAGGGCTCCCCCCCAGCAGTACTTC. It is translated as CASSSDRAPPQQYF.

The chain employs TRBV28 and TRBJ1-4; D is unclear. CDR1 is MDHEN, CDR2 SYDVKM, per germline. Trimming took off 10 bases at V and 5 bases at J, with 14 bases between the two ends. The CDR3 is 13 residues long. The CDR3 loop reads CATRRTANEKLFF. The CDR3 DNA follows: TGTGCCACCAGGAGGACGGCGAATGAAAAACTGTTTTTT.